These 11 T cell receptor delta chains came from one sample sequenced in a study of γδ T cells in repeated Plasmodium falciparum infection (dated by TCRdb to the early 2020s). The library was prepared using multiplex PCR. Sequenced on an Illumina MiSeq. Public reads were reanalyzed in TCRdb with CATT, and rows carrying the same DNA were merged afterwards. The sample includes around 86,000 delta-chain clones, with more than 1.4% observed a single time. The top ten constitute 7% to 9.5% of the sample. For bulk TCR repertoire analysis, Vgamma9/Vdelta2+ and Vdelta2-negative gammadelta T cell populations were isolated by flow sorting from peripheral blood mononuclear cells. Sequencing used gamma-delta T cells from blood. These TCRs come from a pool of human donors (malaria-infected and uninfected, not separated).

This clone was counted at least ten times. This DNA's translation differs at residue 18 from TCRdb's protein, which comes from a much larger clone; a read error is likely, and the protein shown is translated from the DNA. The V gene is listed as TRDV2; no J gene was called; the table calls TRDD3, which could not be checked here. This CDR3 region has 20 residues. Germline CDR1 is GEAIGNYY and CDR2 is EKD. For the CDR3, the DNA is TGTGCCTGTGACACCGCGGGATACCCGAAAAGCTCCTGGGACACCCGACAGACGTTTTTC. It encodes CACDTAGYPKSSWDTRQTFF.

This clone appeared a few times. Translating this DNA gives a protein that differs at residue 5 from the TCRdb one, which belongs to a much larger clone; a read error is likely, and the protein shown is this translation. V gene TRDV1 combines with J gene TRDJ2; 12 bases fit TRDD3. CDR1 and CDR2 from the germline V gene are TSWWSYY and QGS. The CDR3 is 24 amino acids. CDR3 bases: TGTGCTCTTGGGGGAAATGAAAGGTTTCCCCATCAGTACTGGGGGATACCTGTGACAGCACAACTTTTCTTT. It yields the protein CALGGNERFPHQYWGIPVTAQLFF.

A remark on this clone: TCRdb attributes to this sequence the protein of a much larger clone, which differs from the DNA translation at residue 5; a read error is likely, and the protein displayed is translated from the DNA. This chain links TRDV1 with TRDJ1; TRDD3 aligns across 7 bases. The junction had 18 bases not matched to a gene; V was cut back by 3 bases and J by 2 bases. Germline CDR1 is TSWWSYY and CDR2 is QGS. The CDR3 consists of 19 residues. The chain's CDR3 is CALGDWQEDFWGTTDKLIF. Written as DNA, the CDR3 is TGTGCTCTTGGGGACTGGCAGGAGGACTTTTGGGGGACTACCGATAAACTCATCTTT.

The sample holds a few counts of this clone. TCRdb's listed protein matches a much larger clone and diverges from this DNA's translation at residue 12, likely through a read error; the protein shown comes from the DNA. The J gene has no call, while the V gene is TRDV1; the D call of TRDD3 is as the table states it, not checked on the DNA. The length of the CDR3 is 17 residues. Germline-derived CDR1 and CDR2 are TSWWSYY and QGS. The CDR3 here is CALGESNSGILTDKLIF. The DNA of the CDR3 is TGTGCTCTTGGGGAATCAAACTCTGGGATCCTTACCGATAAGCTCATCTTT.

This clone was seen repeatedly, ten times or more. The protein given by TCRdb reflects a much larger clone and differs at residue 13 from this DNA's translation, likely from a read error; the protein shown is the DNA's translation. The chain recombines TRDV2 with TRDJ1; maybe TRDD3 (6 bases). The V and J ends lost 2 bases and 2 bases respectively, with 29 bases between them. This CDR3 is built from 20 residues. Germline V gives CDR1 GEAIGNYY, CDR2 EKD. The CDR3, as DNA: TGTGCCTGTGACAGACGGTACTGGGTCACCAAGGGGGGGACGACCGATAAACTCATCTTT. The encoded protein is CACDRRYWVTKGGTTDKLIF.

As concerns this clone: A far larger clone is a single base away, which makes a read error likely. The sample has other DNA sequences that encode this CDR3 too. V is TRDV1 and J is TRDJ1; 9 nucleotides agree with TRDD3. CDR1 is TSWWSYY and CDR2 is QGS in the germline V gene. The CDR3 has 17 residues. CDR3 in amino acids: CALGDISGGFLTDKLIF. As DNA, the CDR3 is TGTGCTCTCGGGGACATCTCTGGGGGATTCCTCACCGATAAACTCATCTTT.

This clone was seen more than once but under ten times. The mismatch at residue 11 between this DNA's translation and the TCRdb protein of a much larger clone likely reflects a read error; the protein shown is translated from the DNA. The gene calls are TRDV1 and TRDJ1; D unresolved. TCRdb leaves out the J gene; it was filled in here by matching the DNA to germline. Per the germline V gene, CDR1 is TSWWSYY and CDR2 is QGS. The length of the CDR3 is 14 residues. CDR3 sequence (DNA): TGTGCTCTTGGGAGGAACATCAGGACCGATAGACTCATCTTT. This gives the protein CALGRNIRTDRLIF.

This clone was detected only a few times. The protein in TCRdb stems from a much larger clone and differs at residue 7 from this DNA's translation, likely a read error; here the protein is translated from the DNA. The J gene is TRDJ1, the V gene TRDV2; D is ambiguous. The J gene, absent from TCRdb, was called here by matching the DNA to germline. Deletions cut 0 bases from V and 0 bases from J, with 13 bases between. This CDR3 region has 16 residues. The germline CDR1 and CDR2 sequences are GEAIGNYY and EKD. The CDR3 DNA is TGTGCCTGTGACACCGTGGAGGCCTCGTACACCGATAAACTCATCTTT. This gives the protein CACDTVEASYTDKLIF.

This clone was detected only a few times. This likely came from a read error, as a far larger clone is one base away. The same CDR3 also results from other DNA sequences found in this sample. V is TRDV1 and J is TRDJ1; 10 bases are shared with TRDD3. Germline matching of the DNA provided the J gene here, since TCRdb leaves it blank. The CDR3 is 22 residues long. Germline CDR1 and CDR2: TSWWSYY and QGS. The CDR3 sequence: CALGELVHYWGISYAYTDKLIF. In DNA form, the CDR3 reads TGTGCTCTTGGGGAACTAGTTCATTACTGGGGGATTTCATACGCGTACACTGATAAACTCATCTTT.

Regarding this clone: The protein TCRdb gives is from a much larger clone and does not agree with this DNA's translation at residue 7, likely a read error; the protein shown here comes from the DNA. The chain employs TRDV3 and TRDJ2; no definite D call. TCRdb gives no J gene; it was assigned here by matching the DNA to germline. Germline V gives CDR1 TVYSNPD, CDR2 GDNSRS (reference sequence). The CDR3 covers 17 residues. The V and J ends lost 2 bases and 0 bases respectively, with 19 bases between them. The CDR3 sequence is CAFLGGAGYALTAQLFF. The CDR3 DNA reads TGTGCCTTTTTGGGAGGGGCGGGGTACGCTTTGACAGCACAACTCTTCTTT.

This clone was seen only a few times. For this DNA, TCRdb reports the protein of a much larger clone, which diverges at residue 18, most likely from a read error; the protein presented here is translated directly from the DNA. The genes are TRDV3 and TRDJ1, with 9 bases that match TRDD3. The J gene is absent in TCRdb and was assigned here via DNA matching to germline. The CDR3 sequence is 21 residues long. CDR1 TVYSNPD and CDR2 GDNSRS come from the germline V gene (reference sequence). CDR3 in DNA: TGTGCCTTTGAGCCGACCTGGGGGATTAAGGCCACTTCGCGGGCTTCCGATAGACTCATCTTT. Its translation is CAFEPTWGIKATSRASDRLIF.